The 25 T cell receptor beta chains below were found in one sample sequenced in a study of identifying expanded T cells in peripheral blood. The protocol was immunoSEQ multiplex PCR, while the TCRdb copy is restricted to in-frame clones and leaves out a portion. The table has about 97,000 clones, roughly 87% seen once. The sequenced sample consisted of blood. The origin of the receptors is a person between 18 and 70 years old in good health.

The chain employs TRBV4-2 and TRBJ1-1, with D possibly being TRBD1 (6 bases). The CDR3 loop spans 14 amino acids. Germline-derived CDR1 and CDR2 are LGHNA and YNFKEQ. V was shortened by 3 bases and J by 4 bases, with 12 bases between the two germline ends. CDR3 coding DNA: TGTGCCAGCAGCCAGGGGCAGGGGAGCACTGAAGCTTTCTTT. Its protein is CASSQGQGSTEAFF.

DNA for the CDR3: TGTGCCAGCAGCTCAGGGGGGGTCTCTGGGGCCAACGTCCTGACTTTC. Protein product: CASSSGGVSGANVLTF. The gene calls are TRBV11-3 and TRBJ2-6; tentatively, D is TRBD1 or TRBD2 (7 bases each). Trimming took off 4 bases at V and 0 bases at J, with 10 bases between the two ends. Per the germline V gene, CDR1 is SGHNT and CDR2 is YENEEA. The CDR3 length is 16 residues.

CDR3 nucleotide sequence: TGTGCCAGCAGTGTTAACAGGGTAGTCTATGGCTACACCTTC. This codes for CASSVNRVVYGYTF. The rearrangement joins TRBV2 to TRBJ1-2, with D possibly being TRBD1 (6 bases). V was clipped by 4 bases and J by 4 bases, with 13 bases between them. Germline V gene lookup returns CDR1 SNHLY and CDR2 FYNNEI. This CDR3 region has 14 residues.

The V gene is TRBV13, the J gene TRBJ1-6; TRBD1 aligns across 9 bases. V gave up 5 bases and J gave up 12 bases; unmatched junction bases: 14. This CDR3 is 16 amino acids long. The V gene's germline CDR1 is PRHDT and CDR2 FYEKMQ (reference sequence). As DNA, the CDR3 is TGTGCCAGCAGCCCCCGGGACAGGGACGTAATTGAACCCCTCCACTTT. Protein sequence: CASSPRDRDVIEPLHF.

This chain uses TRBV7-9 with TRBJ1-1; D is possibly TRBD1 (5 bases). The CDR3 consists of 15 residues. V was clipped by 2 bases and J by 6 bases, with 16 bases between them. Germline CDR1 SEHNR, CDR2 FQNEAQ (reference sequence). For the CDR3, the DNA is TGTGCCAGCAGCTTAATTGAGGGGCGCAGCGCTGAAGCTTTCTTT. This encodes CASSLIEGRSAEAFF.

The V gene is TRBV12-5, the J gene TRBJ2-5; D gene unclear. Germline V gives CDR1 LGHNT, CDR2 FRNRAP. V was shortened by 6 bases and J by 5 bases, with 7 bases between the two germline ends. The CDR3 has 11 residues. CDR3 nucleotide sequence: TGTGCTAGTGGACGCCGGGAGACCCAGTACTTC. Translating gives CASGRRETQYF.

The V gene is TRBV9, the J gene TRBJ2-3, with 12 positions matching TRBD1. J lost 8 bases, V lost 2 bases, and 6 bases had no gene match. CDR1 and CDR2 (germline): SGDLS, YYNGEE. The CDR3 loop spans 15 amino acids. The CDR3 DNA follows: TGTGCCAGCAGCGTGGGACAGGGGGCAGGTCGTACGCAGTATTTT. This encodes CASSVGQGAGRTQYF.

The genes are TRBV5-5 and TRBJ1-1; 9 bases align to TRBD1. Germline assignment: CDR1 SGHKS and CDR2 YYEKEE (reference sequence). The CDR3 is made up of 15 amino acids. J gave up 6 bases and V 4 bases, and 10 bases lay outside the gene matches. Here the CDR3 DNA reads TGTGCCAGCAGCCTAACAGGGGGCGATTCCCCTGAAGCTTTCTTT. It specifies CASSLTGGDSPEAFF. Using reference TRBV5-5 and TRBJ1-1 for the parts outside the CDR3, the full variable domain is DAGVTQSPTHLIKTRGQQVTLRCSPISGHKSVSWYQQVLGQGPQFIFQYYEKEERGRGNFPDRFSARQFPNYSSELNVNALLLGDSALYLCASSLTGGDSPEAFFGQGTRLTVV.

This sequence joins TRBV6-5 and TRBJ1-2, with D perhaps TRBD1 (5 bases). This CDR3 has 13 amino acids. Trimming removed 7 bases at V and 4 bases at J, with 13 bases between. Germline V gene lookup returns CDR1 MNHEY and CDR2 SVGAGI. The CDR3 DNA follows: TGTGCCAGCACTGTCGGGGCGGGCTATGGCTACACCTTC. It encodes CASTVGAGYGYTF.

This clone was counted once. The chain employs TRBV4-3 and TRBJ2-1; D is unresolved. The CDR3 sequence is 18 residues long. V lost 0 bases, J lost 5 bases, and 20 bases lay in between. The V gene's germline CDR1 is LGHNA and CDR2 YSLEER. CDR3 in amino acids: CASSQDPPAGWSDNEQFF. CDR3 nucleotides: TGCGCCAGCAGCCAAGACCCCCCGGCTGGCTGGTCCGACAATGAGCAGTTCTTC.

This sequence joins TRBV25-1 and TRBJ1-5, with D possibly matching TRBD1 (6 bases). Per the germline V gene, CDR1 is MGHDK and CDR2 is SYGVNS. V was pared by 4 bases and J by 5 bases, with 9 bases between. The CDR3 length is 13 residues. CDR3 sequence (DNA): TGTGCCAGCAGTGGAGGGGGAGATCAGCCCCAGCATTTT. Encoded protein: CASSGGGDQPQHF.

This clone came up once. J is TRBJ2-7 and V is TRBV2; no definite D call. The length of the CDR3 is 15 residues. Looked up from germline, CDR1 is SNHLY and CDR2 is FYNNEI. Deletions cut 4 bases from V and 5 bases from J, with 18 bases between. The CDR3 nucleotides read TGTGCCAGCAGTGTATTCATTGGATGGGTCCACGAGCAGTACTTC. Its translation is CASSVFIGWVHEQYF.

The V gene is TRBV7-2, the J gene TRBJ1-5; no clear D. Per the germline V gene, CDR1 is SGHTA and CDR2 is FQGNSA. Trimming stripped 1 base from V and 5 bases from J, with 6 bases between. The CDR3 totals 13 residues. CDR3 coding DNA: TGTGCCAGCAGCTTAGTAAACGATCAGCCCCAGCATTTT. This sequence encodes CASSLVNDQPQHF.

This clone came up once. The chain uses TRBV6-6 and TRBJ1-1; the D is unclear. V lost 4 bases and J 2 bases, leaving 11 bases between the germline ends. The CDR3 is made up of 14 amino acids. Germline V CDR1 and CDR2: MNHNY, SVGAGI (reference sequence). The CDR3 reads CASSFSGPNTEAFF. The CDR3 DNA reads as TGTGCCAGCAGTTTCTCTGGGCCAAACACTGAAGCTTTCTTT.

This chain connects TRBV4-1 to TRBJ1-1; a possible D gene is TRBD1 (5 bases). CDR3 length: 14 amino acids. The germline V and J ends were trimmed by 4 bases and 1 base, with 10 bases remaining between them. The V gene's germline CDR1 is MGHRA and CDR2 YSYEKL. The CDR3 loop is CASSRDSANTEAFF. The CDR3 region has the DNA TGCGCCAGCAGCCGGGACTCCGCGAACACTGAAGCTTTCTTT.

CDR3 sequence (DNA): TGTGCCACCGCAGATTATAGCAATCAGCCCCAGCATTTT. It specifies CATADYSNQPQHF. This chain uses TRBV19 with TRBJ1-5; no clear D gene. Deletions cut 10 bases from V and 0 bases from J, with 10 bases between. The CDR3 is 13 amino acids. The V gene's germline CDR1 is LNHDA and CDR2 SQIVND (reference sequence).

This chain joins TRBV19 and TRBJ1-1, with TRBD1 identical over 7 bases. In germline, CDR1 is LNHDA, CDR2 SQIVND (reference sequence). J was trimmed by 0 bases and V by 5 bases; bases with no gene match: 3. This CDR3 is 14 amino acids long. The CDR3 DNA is TGTGCCAGTAGTGTGGGACAGATGAACACTGAAGCTTTCTTT. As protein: CASSVGQMNTEAFF. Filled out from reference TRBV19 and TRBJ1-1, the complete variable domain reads DGGITQSPKYLFRKEGQNVTLSCEQNLNHDAMYWYRQDPGQGLRLIYYSQIVNDFQKGDIAEGYSVSREKKESFPLTVTSAQKNPTAFYLCASSVGQMNTEAFFGQGTRLTVV.

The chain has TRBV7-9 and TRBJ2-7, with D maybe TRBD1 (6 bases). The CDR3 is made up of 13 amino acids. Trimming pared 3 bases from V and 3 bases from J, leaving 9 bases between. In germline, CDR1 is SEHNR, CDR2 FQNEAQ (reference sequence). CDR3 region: CASSLDSIYEQYF. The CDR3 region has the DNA TGTGCCAGCAGCTTGGACAGTATCTACGAGCAGTACTTC.

CDR3 in DNA: TGTGCCAGCAGCCCCCAGGCCCTTTATGAGCAGTACTTC. It translates to CASSPQALYEQYF. The rearrangement links TRBV7-9 to TRBJ2-7; D unresolved. In germline, CDR1 is SEHNR, CDR2 FQNEAQ (reference sequence). V shed 5 bases and J shed 7 bases, with 15 bases lying between them. This CDR3 is built from 13 residues.

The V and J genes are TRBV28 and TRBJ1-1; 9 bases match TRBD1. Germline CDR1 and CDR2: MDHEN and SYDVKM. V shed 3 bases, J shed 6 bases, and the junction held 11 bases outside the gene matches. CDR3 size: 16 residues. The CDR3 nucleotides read TGTGCCAGCAGTTTGCAAGGGACAGGGTCGAGGCCTGAAGCTTTCTTT. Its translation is CASSLQGTGSRPEAFF.

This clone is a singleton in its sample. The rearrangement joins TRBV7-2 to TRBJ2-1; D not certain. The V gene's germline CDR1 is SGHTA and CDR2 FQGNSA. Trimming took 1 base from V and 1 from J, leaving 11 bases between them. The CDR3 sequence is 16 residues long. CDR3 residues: CASSLVGPISYNEQFF. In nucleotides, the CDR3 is TGTGCCAGCAGCTTAGTCGGCCCCATATCCTACAATGAGCAGTTCTTC.

CDR3 sequence (DNA): TGTGCCAGCACTCCGGGACTTAACACCGGGGAGCTGTTTTTT. Translating it yields CASTPGLNTGELFF. This chain uses TRBV25-1 with TRBJ2-2; D may be TRBD2 (6 bases). Germline CDR1 and CDR2: MGHDK and SYGVNS. This CDR3 is built from 14 residues. Trimming left V 7 bases short and J 2 bases short, with 11 bases between. Complete variable domain (other parts from reference TRBV25-1 and TRBJ2-2): EADIYQTPRYLVIGTGKKITLECSQTMGHDKMYWYQQDPGMELHLIHYSYGVNSTEKGDLSSESTVSRIRTEHFPLTLESARPSHTSQYLCASTPGLNTGELFFGEGSRLTVL.

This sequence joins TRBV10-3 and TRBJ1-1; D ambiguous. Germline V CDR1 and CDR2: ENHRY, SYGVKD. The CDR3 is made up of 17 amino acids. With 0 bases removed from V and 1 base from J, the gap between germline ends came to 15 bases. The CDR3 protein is CAISESQYTLRNTEAFF. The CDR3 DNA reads TGTGCCATCAGTGAGTCGCAATATACCCTGAGGAACACTGAAGCTTTCTTT.

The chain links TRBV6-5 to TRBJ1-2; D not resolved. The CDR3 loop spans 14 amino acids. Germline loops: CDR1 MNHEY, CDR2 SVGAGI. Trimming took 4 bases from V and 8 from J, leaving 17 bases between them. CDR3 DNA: TGTGCCAGCAGTTTTTCCGATAGAAGATGGGGCTACACCTTC. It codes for CASSFSDRRWGYTF.

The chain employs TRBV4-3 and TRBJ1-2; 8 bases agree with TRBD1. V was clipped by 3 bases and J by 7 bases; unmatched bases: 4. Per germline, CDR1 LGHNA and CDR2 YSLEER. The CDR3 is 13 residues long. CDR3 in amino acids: CASSQWTGSGYTF. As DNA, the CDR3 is TGCGCCAGCAGCCAGTGGACAGGGAGTGGCTACACCTTC.